The 12 T cell receptor beta chains reported below all come from one sample, sequenced in a study of early T cells in non-severe SARS-CoV-2 infection. TCRdb reprocessed the 5' RACE reads with MiXCR, giving one entry per CDR3 protein. There are fewer than 85,000 distinct CDR3 sequences in the sample; approximately 12% occur only once, and 4% to 5% lies in the top ten. Sequenced sample: whole blood. All receptors come from an adult who was a healthcare worker with PCR-confirmed SARS-CoV-2 infection or an uninfected control (not recorded which).

V gene TRBV9 combines with J gene TRBJ1-1, with 8 bases that match TRBD1. The V gene's germline CDR1 is SGDLS and CDR2 YYNGEE. The CDR3 length is 16 residues. Trimming removed 2 bases from V and 6 bases from J; junction bases left unmatched: 12. DNA of the CDR3: TGTGCCAGCAGCGTCCTCTCTCCCGACAGGGGACCTGAAGCTTTCTTT. Its translation: CASSVLSPDRGPEAFF.

This clonotype was observed at least ten times. The chain recombines TRBV6-5 with TRBJ1-1; D may be TRBD1 (5 bases). This CDR3 region has 14 residues. Germline V lookup: CDR1 MNHEY, CDR2 SVGAGI. Trimming removed 6 bases from V and 4 bases from J, with 15 bases in between. CDR3 nucleotides: TGTGCCAGCAGGTTCCTGGGACGAGGCACTGAAGCTTTCTTT. Translated: CASRFLGRGTEAFF.

This clonotype came up a few times. The chain couples TRBV7-8 to TRBJ2-1; TRBD1 might be the D (5 bases). Trimming left V 8 bases short and J 0 bases short, with 11 bases between. This CDR3 region has 14 residues. CDR1 is SGHVS, CDR2 FQNEAQ, per germline. Here the CDR3 reads CASSTGSSYNEQFF. In nucleotides, the CDR3 is TGTGCCAGCTCCACAGGCAGCTCCTACAATGAGCAGTTCTTC.

This clonotype has just a few counts. The CDR3 nucleotides read TGTGCCAGTAAGGAGGGGCCGATCAAACCCCAGCATTTT. As protein: CASKEGPIKPQHF. The chain is built from TRBV12-3 or TRBV12-4 and TRBJ1-5; possible D gene TRBD1, 5 bases. The germline V and J ends were trimmed by 9 bases and 10 bases, with 19 bases remaining between them. CDR3 length: 13 amino acids.

This clonotype showed up many times. The chain combines TRBV7-9 with TRBJ1-5, with D possibly TRBD1 on 5 matching bases. The V and J ends lost 5 bases and 0 bases respectively, with 14 bases between them. CDR1 is SEHNR and CDR2 is FQNEAQ in the germline V gene (reference sequence). This CDR3 region has 16 residues. The CDR3 nucleotides are TGTGCCAGCAGCCTCACCCAGGGAAATAGCAATCAGCCCCAGCATTTT. It yields the protein CASSLTQGNSNQPQHF.

This rearrangement joins TRBV3-1 to TRBJ2-2, with D unclear. The length of the CDR3 is 13 residues. Trimming stripped 1 base from V and 4 bases from J, with 4 bases between. Germline V gene data show CDR1 as LGHDT and CDR2 as YNNKEL (reference sequence). The CDR3 bases are TGTGCCAGCAGCCAAGGTGGCACCGGGGAGCTGTTTTTT. Protein: CASSQGGTGELFF.

Many counts were recorded for this clonotype. This chain joins TRBV14 and TRBJ1-1; TRBD1 matches 7 bases. Germline V gene sequence: CDR1 SGHDN, CDR2 FVKESK. With V trimmed by 4 bases and J by 1 base, 6 bases remained unmatched. This CDR3 contains 15 residues. In DNA form, the CDR3 reads TGTGCCAGCAGCCTATATAGGACAGGGAACACTGAAGCTTTCTTT. The encoded protein is CASSLYRTGNTEAFF.

In regard to this clonotype: Since a much larger clone is just one base distant, this may be a read error. The CDR3 coding sequence is TGTGCTAGTGCCTACCTAGCGGGGGGGGCACGGGGCACCGGGGAGCTGTTTTTT. Its protein is CASAYLAGGARGTGELFF. The V gene is TRBV12-5, the J gene TRBJ2-2, with TRBD2 matching over 12 bases. Germline-derived CDR1 and CDR2 are LGHNT and FRNRAP. With V trimmed by 7 bases and J by 4 bases, 13 bases remained unmatched. The CDR3 is 18 amino acids.

The V and J genes are TRBV18 and TRBJ2-3; TRBD1 agrees at 9 bases. Losses at the gene ends were 2 bases for V and 4 bases for J; bases not matched to a gene: 4. In germline, CDR1 is KGHSH, CDR2 LQKENI. This CDR3 is 15 amino acids long. The DNA for the CDR3 is TGTGCCAGCTCACCAGTTACAGGGGGCGCAGATACGCAGTATTTT. Its protein product is CASSPVTGGADTQYF.

This chain connects TRBV7-2 to TRBJ2-5, with D perhaps matching TRBD1 or TRBD2 (5 bases each). Per the germline V gene, CDR1 is SGHTA and CDR2 is FQGNSA. CDR3 length: 15 amino acids. V was cut by 5 bases and J by 1 base, with 14 bases left in between. The CDR3 sequence: CASSPRGQGQETQYF. As DNA, the CDR3 is TGTGCCAGCAGCCCAAGAGGGCAGGGCCAAGAGACCCAGTACTTC.

The chain links TRBV7-9 to TRBJ2-2; D assignment may be TRBD1 or TRBD2 (5 bases each). The CDR3 contains 15 residues. Deletions cut 5 bases from V and 0 bases from J, with 10 bases between. Looked up from germline, CDR1 is SEHNR and CDR2 is FQNEAQ (reference sequence). The CDR3 sequence: CASSRGTANTGELFF. The CDR3 region has the DNA TGTGCCAGCAGCCGAGGGACGGCGAACACCGGGGAGCTGTTTTTT.

The genes are TRBV30 and TRBJ2-2; no firm D call. The CDR3 totals 14 residues. Germline V gives CDR1 GTSNPN, CDR2 SVGIG (reference sequence). Trimming shortened V by 1 base and J by 3 bases, and 9 bases separated the two germline ends. The CDR3 bases are TGTGCCTGGAGTGCCTTTATGGACACCGGGGAGCTGTTTTTT. Residues: CAWSAFMDTGELFF.